These 20 T cell receptor beta chains share one sample of origin, sequenced in a study of cytomegalovirus exposure and HLA in healthy donors. The PCR made use of 60 Vbeta and 13 Jbeta primers. Method: immunoSEQ multiplex PCR; TCRdb's copy keeps in-frame clones and lacks some. The top ten hold approximately 5.1% of the sample, which has over 150,000 clones, almost 75% seen once. Sequenced sample: PBMCs. The source is a woman aged 18-29 years in good health and CMV-seropositive.

The V call is TRBV14, the J call TRBJ2-2, with 9 bases aligning to TRBD2. Looked up from germline, CDR1 is SGHDN and CDR2 is FVKESK. This CDR3 has 17 amino acids. The junction had 7 bases not matched to a gene; V was cut back by 3 bases and J by 2 bases. In nucleotides, the CDR3 is TGTGCCAGCAGCCATATCCTAGCGGGGACAAACACCGGGGAGCTGTTTTTT. Its translation is CASSHILAGTNTGELFF.

V gene TRBV4-3 combines with J gene TRBJ2-3, with 7 bases identical to TRBD2. The CDR3 is 17 amino acids. Germline CDR1 and CDR2: LGHNA and YSLEER. Unmatched junction bases numbered 7, after V lost 1 base and J lost 0 bases. CDR3 amino acids: CASSQGGAGLSTDTQYF. The CDR3 DNA reads as TGCGCCAGCAGCCAAGGTGGAGCGGGGCTAAGCACAGATACGCAGTATTTT.

The CDR3 region is CASSFGVNYGYTF. The CDR3, as DNA: TGTGCCAGCAGTTTCGGGGTGAACTATGGCTACACCTTC. The rearrangement joins TRBV27 to TRBJ1-2, with D hard to call. The germline V gene encodes CDR1 MNHEY and CDR2 SMNVEV (reference sequence). This CDR3 has 13 residues. The V and J ends lost 3 bases and 2 bases respectively, with 7 bases between them.

V usage is TRBV7-6 and J usage is TRBJ2-5; D uncertain. The length of the CDR3 is 14 residues. CDR1 and CDR2 from the germline V gene are SGHVS and FNYEAQ. V lost 5 bases and J lost 5, with 15 bases in between. The CDR3 DNA sequence: TGTGCCAGCAGCCCCGAGTCCGCCCCGGAGACCCAGTACTTC. Encoded protein: CASSPESAPETQYF.

The rearrangement joins TRBV27 to TRBJ2-1; D is possibly TRBD1 (5 bases). The CDR3 is 13 residues long. The V end was cut by 0 bases, the J end by 7 bases, with 7 bases between. CDR1 is MNHEY and CDR2 is SMNVEV in the germline V gene (reference sequence). Here the CDR3 DNA reads TGTGCCAGCAGTTTATCAGGGGTAAATGAGCAGTTCTTC. Translated: CASSLSGVNEQFF.

CDR3 sequence: CASSFSGGAGDIQYF. The CDR3 DNA reads as TGTGCCAGCAGCTTTAGCGGGGGGGCTGGGGACATTCAGTACTTC. The J gene is TRBJ2-4, the V gene TRBV7-3; 11 bases fit TRBD2. Germline V gives CDR1 SGHTA, CDR2 FQGTGA. V was pared by 3 bases and J by 8 bases, with 6 bases of the junction left unmatched. The CDR3 spans 15 residues.

This clone appeared a single time. The J gene is TRBJ2-5, the V gene TRBV15; the D gene is possibly TRBD2 (6 bases). CDR3 length: 17 residues. V was shortened by 3 bases and J by 0 bases, with 17 bases between the two germline ends. Germline CDR1 reads LNHNV; CDR2 reads YYDKDF (reference sequence). The CDR3 region has the DNA TGTGCCACCAGCAGGCTAAGTAGCGGAGCGTACCAAGAGACCCAGTACTTC. This sequence encodes CATSRLSSGAYQETQYF.

The table lists this clone with a few counts. The chain has TRBV6-5 and TRBJ1-3, with D uncertain. The CDR3 consists of 14 residues. Looked up from germline, CDR1 is MNHEY and CDR2 is SVGAGI. V was cut by 6 bases and J by 0 bases, with 9 bases left in between. The CDR3 spells CASSGGSSGNTIYF. CDR3 nucleotides: TGTGCCAGCAGCGGCGGGAGCTCTGGAAACACCATATATTTT.

The CDR3 region has the DNA TGTGCCAGCAGCTTCTCTAGACAGGCGGAGCTGTTTTTT. Translating gives CASSFSRQAELFF. The rearrangement links TRBV27 to TRBJ2-2; tentative D call: TRBD1 (6 bases). V was pared by 6 bases and J by 10 bases, with 15 bases between. The germline CDR1 and CDR2 sequences are MNHEY and SMNVEV (reference sequence). The CDR3 is made up of 13 amino acids.

This rearrangement joins TRBV7-9 to TRBJ1-4, with D possibly being TRBD1 (6 bases). The V end lost 5 bases, the J end lost 5 bases, and 15 bases lay between the germline ends. The CDR3 runs 15 residues. Germline V gene data show CDR1 as SEHNR and CDR2 as FQNEAQ (reference sequence). For the CDR3, the DNA is TGTGCCAGCAGCGGACGGGACAAAGGGAATGAAAAACTGTTTTTT. Translation: CASSGRDKGNEKLFF. The variable domain in full, completed from reference TRBV7-9 and TRBJ1-4, reads DTGVSQNPRHKITKRGQNVTFRCDPISEHNRLYWYRQTLGQGPEFLTYFQNEAQLEKSRLLSDRFSAERPKGSFSTLEIQRTEQGDSAMYLCASSGRDKGNEKLFFGSGTQLSVL.

This clone came up once. The chain links TRBV5-1 to TRBJ2-3, with 9 positions matching TRBD1. Germline V gives CDR1 SGHRS, CDR2 YFSETQ. The CDR3 has 14 residues. Germline trimming cut 4 bases from V and 3 bases from J; bases unmatched to any gene: 3. The CDR3 reads CASSQTGGTDTQYF. As DNA, the CDR3 is TGCGCCAGCAGCCAGACAGGGGGAACAGATACGCAGTATTTT.

The chain links TRBV6-1 to TRBJ1-6; D possibly corresponds to TRBD1 (6 bases). V dropped 4 bases and J dropped 0 bases, with 10 bases sitting between them. Germline V gives CDR1 MNHNS, CDR2 SASEGT. The CDR3 sequence is 16 residues long. Here the CDR3 reads CASSGLDSSYNSPLHF. CDR3 DNA sequence: TGTGCCAGCAGTGGGTTGGACAGCTCCTATAATTCACCCCTCCACTTT.

The chain combines TRBV14 with TRBJ2-5; TRBD2 agrees at 9 bases. Germline CDR1 SGHDN, CDR2 FVKESK. CDR3 length equals 17 residues. The V gene end was trimmed by 1 base and the J gene end by 4 bases; junction bases not matched to a gene: 10. The CDR3 DNA is TGTGCCAGCAGCCAAGCAGGTCGGCTTAGCGGGGGAGAGACCCAGTACTTC. It codes for CASSQAGRLSGGETQYF.

This clone came up once. Within the sample, other DNA sequences also encode this same CDR3. CDR3 sequence reads: CASTPYSNQPQHF. In nucleotides, the CDR3 is TGTGCCAGCACCCCCTATAGCAATCAGCCCCAGCATTTT. This chain connects TRBV6-5 to TRBJ1-5; no reliable D call. There are 13 residues in the CDR3. V was pared by 7 bases and J by 0 bases, with 7 bases between. The V gene's germline CDR1 is MNHEY and CDR2 SVGAGI.

This clone turned up a few times. The rearrangement joins TRBV5-1 to TRBJ2-3, with D hard to call. Germline V gene data show CDR1 as SGHRS and CDR2 as YFSETQ. This CDR3 is built from 14 residues. The V gene lost 0 bases and the J gene lost 2 bases, with 7 bases spanning the gap. For the CDR3, the DNA is TGCGCCAGCAGCTTGGATGGCAACACAGATACGCAGTATTTT. This encodes CASSLDGNTDTQYF.

This clone was found once. The V gene is TRBV5-1, the J gene TRBJ1-3; TRBD1 is a possible D gene (6 bases). V was clipped by 4 bases and J by 0 bases, with 11 bases between them. The length of the CDR3 is 15 residues. Per germline, CDR1 SGHRS and CDR2 YFSETQ. The CDR3, as DNA: TGCGCCAGCAGCCGACAGGAACCCTCTGGAAACACCATATATTTT. Its translation is CASSRQEPSGNTIYF.

In nucleotides, the CDR3 is TGTGCCAGTAGTTTTACACAGAACACTGAAGCTTTCTTT. It encodes CASSFTQNTEAFF. V is TRBV19 and J is TRBJ1-1, with unresolved D. CDR1 is LNHDA and CDR2 is SQIVND in the germline V gene (reference sequence). The CDR3 covers 13 residues. The germline V and J ends were trimmed by 5 bases and 1 base, with 8 bases remaining between them.

This chain joins TRBV7-2 and TRBJ2-1; 15 bases match TRBD2. Looked up from germline, CDR1 is SGHTA and CDR2 is FQGNSA. The CDR3 is 19 amino acids. Trimming removed 3 bases from V and 1 base from J; junction bases left unmatched: 7. CDR3 coding DNA: TGTGCCAGCAGCTTCTCCGGGACTAGCGGGGGGAGGTCCTACAATGAGCAGTTCTTC. It specifies CASSFSGTSGGRSYNEQFF.

This chain joins TRBV14 and TRBJ2-7, with 8 bases aligning to TRBD1. Germline V lookup: CDR1 SGHDN, CDR2 FVKESK. This CDR3 has 14 amino acids. The V and J ends lost 3 bases and 5 bases, in that order; junction bases with no gene match: 6. CDR3 residues: CASSHRTGYNEQYF. The CDR3 bases are TGTGCCAGCAGCCATCGGACAGGGTACAACGAGCAGTACTTC. Using reference TRBV14 and TRBJ2-7 for the parts outside the CDR3, the full variable domain is EAGVTQFPSHSVIEKGQTVTLRCDPISGHDNLYWYRRVMGKEIKFLLHFVKESKQDESGMPNNRFLAERTGGTYSTLKVQPAELEDSGVYFCASSHRTGYNEQYFGPGTRLTVT.

The chain recombines TRBV6-5 with TRBJ1-5, with no clear D. The CDR3 is 15 amino acids. The V gene's germline CDR1 is MNHEY and CDR2 SVGAGI. The germline V and J ends were trimmed by 0 bases and 0 bases, with 6 bases remaining between them. The chain's CDR3 is CASSYSSYSNQPQHF. In DNA form, the CDR3 reads TGTGCCAGCAGTTACTCGTCCTATAGCAATCAGCCCCAGCATTTT.